These 29 T cell receptor beta chains were all obtained from the same sample, sequenced in a study of blood T cell repertoires in COVID-19. This table comes from immunoSEQ multiplex PCR, and its TCRdb copy is limited to in-frame clones, with some not included. The sample lists around 19,000 clones; about 87% were seen once. The sequenced sample was peripheral blood. The receptors come from a human donor in a cohort sampled during active COVID-19. The donor label of this sample is uncertain.

CDR3 protein: CASSRGGQLYNEKLFF. The CDR3 DNA reads TGCGCCAGCAGCCGAGGCGGACAGCTTTATAATGAAAAACTGTTTTTT. This rearrangement joins TRBV5-1 to TRBJ1-4; D may be TRBD1 (6 bases). The V end lost 4 bases, the J end lost 4 bases, and 17 bases lay between the germline ends. CDR1 is SGHRS, CDR2 YFSETQ, per germline. This CDR3 is 16 amino acids long. Using reference TRBV5-1 and TRBJ1-4 for the parts outside the CDR3, the full variable domain is KAGVTQTPRYLIKTRGQQVTLSCSPISGHRSVSWYQQTPGQGLQFLFEYFSETQRNKGNFPGRFSGRQFSNSRSEMNVSTLELGDSALYLCASSRGGQLYNEKLFFGSGTQLSVL.

V and J are TRBV28 and TRBJ1-1, with 7 nucleotides matching TRBD1. CDR1 and CDR2 (germline): MDHEN, SYDVKM. Trimming took 5 bases from V and 1 from J; bases not matched to a gene: 7. This CDR3 contains 15 residues. CDR3 residues: CASSAQTGRNTEAFF. In nucleotides, the CDR3 is TGTGCCAGCAGTGCCCAGACAGGGAGGAACACTGAAGCTTTCTTT.

The chain is built from TRBV5-4 and TRBJ2-1; TRBD2 matches at 8 bases. This CDR3 contains 16 residues. The V gene's germline CDR1 is SGHNT and CDR2 YYREEE (reference sequence). V dropped 2 bases and J dropped 5; count of bases not matched to a gene: 9. The CDR3 here is CASSLRAGAPHNEQFF. The CDR3 bases are TGTGCCAGCAGCTTAAGAGCGGGAGCTCCCCACAATGAGCAGTTCTTC.

The J gene is TRBJ2-6, the V gene TRBV28, with 8 bases aligning to TRBD1. This CDR3 is 18 amino acids long. Germline V gene sequence: CDR1 MDHEN, CDR2 SYDVKM. Germline trimming cut 6 bases from V and 4 bases from J; bases unmatched to any gene: 14. The CDR3 nucleotides read TGTGCCAGCAGACCGACAGGGGTGGTCTCATCAGGGGCCAACGTCCTGACTTTC. Its protein is CASRPTGVVSSGANVLTF.

The rearrangement uses TRBV5-1 and TRBJ2-1; 9 bases agree with TRBD1. Trimming took 7 bases from V and 4 from J; bases not matched to a gene: 9. The CDR3 contains 15 residues. Germline V gives CDR1 SGHRS, CDR2 YFSETQ. CDR3 sequence reads: CASARGQGDYNEQFF. CDR3 bases: TGCGCCAGCGCCCGGGGACAGGGTGATTACAATGAGCAGTTCTTC.

This clone was observed a few times. The V call is TRBV9, the J call TRBJ2-5; no definite D call. The CDR3 has 14 residues. Per the germline V gene, CDR1 is SGDLS and CDR2 is YYNGEE. Trimming pared 4 bases from V and 1 base from J, leaving 11 bases between. The CDR3 is CASSPRSGQETQYF. The CDR3 DNA sequence: TGTGCCAGCAGCCCCAGATCGGGCCAAGAGACCCAGTACTTC.

J is TRBJ1-1 and V is TRBV27; D gene uncertain. Germline CDR1 is MNHEY and CDR2 is SMNVEV (reference sequence). Trimming took 2 bases from V and 0 from J, leaving 10 bases between them. The CDR3 has 15 residues. CDR3 sequence (DNA): TGTGCCAGCAGTTTAGCCCAGGCTTTGAACACTGAAGCTTTCTTT. Residues: CASSLAQALNTEAFF.

The genes are TRBV11-2 and TRBJ2-5; 7 positions agree with TRBD2. The CDR3 length is 18 residues. V lost 2 bases and J lost 6; bases outside the gene matches: 18. Germline assignment: CDR1 SGHAT and CDR2 FQNNGV. Here the CDR3 reads CASSLNTGTIPKQKTQYF. The CDR3 DNA sequence: TGTGCCAGCAGCTTAAACACCGGGACTATACCTAAGCAAAAGACCCAGTACTTC.

The chain joins TRBV6-1 to TRBJ2-3; possible D gene TRBD2, 6 bases. The CDR3 is 14 residues long. Germline-derived CDR1 and CDR2 are MNHNS and SASEGT. V was pared by 4 bases and J by 2 bases, with 10 bases between. The CDR3 DNA is TGTGCCAGCAGTGTAGCGGAGGCCACAGATACGCAGTATTTT. Translation gives CASSVAEATDTQYF.

Points on this clone: Sequence at one end of the junction differs from germline and may be a read error. The V call is TRBV6-5, the J call TRBJ1-2, with 7 bases fitting TRBD1. This CDR3 has 14 amino acids. Per germline, CDR1 MNHEY and CDR2 SVGAGI. CDR3 sequence: CASSDSGTDGVYTF. CDR3 sequence (DNA): TGTGCCAGCAGTGACTCCGGGACAGACGGGGTTTACACCTTC.

The gene calls are TRBV7-8 and TRBJ1-5; the D gene is possibly TRBD1 (5 bases). Trimming cost V 5 bases and J 1 base, with 12 bases left between them. This CDR3 has 15 residues. Germline V gene data show CDR1 as SGHVS and CDR2 as FQNEAQ. CDR3 residues: CASSRGGLSNQPQHF. The CDR3 nucleotides read TGTGCCAGCAGCCGGGGCGGGCTAAGCAATCAGCCCCAGCATTTT.

This clone is a singleton in its sample. This chain joins TRBV3-1 (or the pseudogene TRBV3-2) and TRBJ2-7; the D is unclear. The germline V gene encodes CDR1 LGHDT and CDR2 YNNKEL (reference sequence). V was pared by 3 bases and J by 0 bases, with 6 bases between. The CDR3 has 13 residues. CDR3 DNA sequence: TGTGCCAGCAGCCACACGGGCTCCTACGAGCAGTACTTC. Its translation is CASSHTGSYEQYF.

This rearrangement joins TRBV5-4 to TRBJ2-1; TRBD2 matches 15 bases. This CDR3 has 16 amino acids. Germline-derived CDR1 and CDR2 are SGHNT and YYREEE (reference sequence). The ends lost 3 bases at V and 6 bases at J; junction bases unmatched: 4. CDR3 sequence: CASSSGLAGGSNEQFF. DNA for the CDR3: TGTGCCAGCAGCTCGGGACTAGCGGGAGGATCCAATGAGCAGTTCTTC.

The chain uses TRBV13 and TRBJ2-7; 7 nucleotides match TRBD1. Trimming at V came to 5 bases and at J to 6 bases, leaving 7 bases not matched to a gene. The CDR3 is made up of 13 amino acids. Germline V CDR1 and CDR2: PRHDT, FYEKMQ (reference sequence). The CDR3 DNA reads TGTGCCAGCAGCACCCAGACAGGGCTCGAGCAGTACTTC. Amino acids: CASSTQTGLEQYF.

This chain connects TRBV19 to TRBJ2-7; 10 nucleotides line up with TRBD1. Germline CDR1 LNHDA, CDR2 SQIVND (reference sequence). The CDR3 runs to 16 residues. V shed 7 bases and J 5 bases; nucleotides not matched to a gene: 14. The CDR3 sequence: CASKKSRTGGLNEQYF. The CDR3 DNA is TGTGCCAGTAAAAAGTCAAGGACAGGGGGATTGAACGAGCAGTACTTC.

V gene TRBV7-6 combines with J gene TRBJ2-3; TRBD2 matches 14 bases. The CDR3 has 16 amino acids. J gave up 6 bases and V 4 bases, and 6 bases lay outside the gene matches. Germline CDR1 is SGHVS and CDR2 is FNYEAQ. For the CDR3, the DNA is TGTGCCAGCAGCTCCGGGACTAGCGGGGGCGGGGATACGCAGTATTTT. It specifies CASSSGTSGGGDTQYF.

With respect to this clone: This sample also contains other DNA sequences that code for the same CDR3. The gene calls are TRBV9 and TRBJ1-6, with D tentatively TRBD1 (5 bases). V was shortened by 3 bases and J by 10 bases, with 17 bases between the two germline ends. The length of the CDR3 is 15 residues. The germline V gene has CDR1 SGDLS and CDR2 YYNGEE. CDR3 sequence: CASSGGWTGGSPLHF. In DNA form, the CDR3 reads TGTGCCAGCAGCGGCGGATGGACGGGGGGATCACCCCTCCACTTT.

A remark on this clone: No DNA is shown, since the ends of the CDR3 on it are uncertain; the CDR3 is the one TCRdb lists. The V gene is TRBV21-1, the J gene TRBJ2-7; TRBD1 was called by the table and not checked on the DNA. TRBV21-1 is a known pseudogene. The CDR3 adds up to 18 amino acids, both ends counted. CDR3 loop: CASSKGVAGGAGTYEQYF.

The count of this clone is one. The chain is built from TRBV29-1 and TRBJ2-3; TRBD2 agrees at 8 bases. The CDR3 runs to 17 residues. CDR1 and CDR2 (germline): SQVTM, ANQGSEA. Trimming cost V 2 bases and J 0 bases; bases outside gene matches: 10. The CDR3 loop is CSVESAGVFFSTDTQYF. CDR3 bases: TGCAGCGTTGAATCAGCGGGAGTGTTCTTTAGCACAGATACGCAGTATTTT.

Comment on this clone: Germline and junction disagree at one end, which may indicate a read error. This chain connects TRBV7-9 to TRBJ2-1; 7 bases align to TRBD2. The CDR3 has 17 residues. Germline CDR1 reads SEHNR; CDR2 reads FQNEAQ (reference sequence). The CDR3 nucleotides are TGTGCCAGCAGCCTAGCTGAAGGAGCGGGAATCTACAATGAGCAGTTCTTC. Translated, it gives CASSLAEGAGIYNEQFF.

CDR3 nucleotide sequence: TGTGCCAGCAGTACACAACAGGGGGCTAGTGAAAAACTGTTTTTT. Residues: CASSTQQGASEKLFF. V and J are TRBV28 and TRBJ1-4; 9 bases match TRBD1. The junction had 8 bases not matched to a gene; V was cut back by 5 bases and J by 7 bases. CDR1 is MDHEN, CDR2 SYDVKM, per germline. This CDR3 comprises 15 residues.

The chain combines TRBV28 with TRBJ2-3, with D possibly TRBD2 on 5 matching bases. CDR1 and CDR2 from the germline V gene are MDHEN and SYDVKM. The CDR3 length is 16 residues. V lost 6 bases, J lost 0 bases, and 16 bases lay in between. The CDR3 bases are TGTGCCAGCAGCCCTCACAGCGGATCTAGCACAGATACGCAGTATTTT. The encoded protein is CASSPHSGSSTDTQYF.

Written as DNA, the CDR3 is TGTGCCAGCTCACCACAGGCAGGGCGAATCTCTGGAAACACCATATATTTT. Residues: CASSPQAGRISGNTIYF. The rearrangement joins TRBV18 to TRBJ1-3, with D possibly being TRBD1 (5 bases). The CDR3 covers 17 residues. V lost 1 base and J 0 bases, leaving 13 bases between the germline ends. Per germline, CDR1 KGHSH and CDR2 LQKENI.

The rearrangement joins TRBV4-2 to TRBJ2-7, with 7 bases lining up with TRBD1. Germline assignment: CDR1 LGHNA and CDR2 YNFKEQ. The trim removed 0 bases at V and 6 bases at J, leaving 8 bases unmatched. The CDR3 has 15 amino acids. The DNA for the CDR3 is TGTGCCAGCAGCCAAGAATTGAGACAGGGTCGCGAGCAGTACTTC. This gives the protein CASSQELRQGREQYF.

This clone was seen just once. In nucleotides, the CDR3 is TGTGCCAGCAGCCATGACACGGGACTAGCGGGAGGACCCACAGATACGCAGTATTTT. It translates to CASSHDTGLAGGPTDTQYF. The V and J genes are TRBV3-1 (or the pseudogene TRBV3-2) and TRBJ2-3; the match to TRBD2 covers 15 bases. The CDR3 covers 19 residues. Trimming at V came to 3 bases and at J to 2 bases, leaving 9 bases not matched to a gene. The V gene's germline CDR1 is LGHDT and CDR2 YNNKEL (reference sequence).

V and J are TRBV5-6 and TRBJ2-1, with unresolved D. The CDR3 is made up of 13 amino acids. Looked up from germline, CDR1 is SGHDT and CDR2 is YYEEEE. V lost 1 base to trimming and J lost 6 bases, with 8 bases between them. Here the CDR3 reads CASSLSSFNEQFF. CDR3 in DNA: TGTGCCAGCAGCTTGAGCTCATTCAATGAGCAGTTCTTC.

This chain connects TRBV10-2 to TRBJ2-1; 10 nucleotides agree with TRBD2. The CDR3 consists of 15 residues. The germline V gene has CDR1 WSHSY and CDR2 SAAADI. J gave up 7 bases and V 8 bases, and 11 bases lay outside the gene matches. The CDR3 DNA is TGCGCCAGCGGGAGGGCTAGCGGGAGTTTGAATGAGCAGTTCTTC. Amino acids: CASGRASGSLNEQFF.

The rearrangement links TRBV15 to TRBJ1-5; weak D call: TRBD1 (5 bases). Looked up from germline, CDR1 is LNHNV and CDR2 is YYDKDF (reference sequence). This CDR3 is built from 13 residues. Trimming pared 1 base from V and 8 bases from J, leaving 9 bases between. The CDR3 loop reads CATSRGPGEPQHF. In DNA form, the CDR3 reads TGTGCCACCAGCAGAGGCCCGGGGGAGCCCCAGCATTTT.

The rearrangement joins TRBV11-2 to TRBJ2-1, with 11 bases matching TRBD2. Germline V lookup: CDR1 SGHAT, CDR2 FQNNGV. This CDR3 spans 15 amino acids. J lost 5 bases, V lost 3 bases, and 3 bases had no gene match. In DNA, the CDR3 is TGTGCCAGCAGCTTCGGACTAGCGGGTAACAATGAGCAGTTCTTC. It specifies CASSFGLAGNNEQFF.